Presented here are 4 T cell receptor beta chains from one specimen sequenced in a study of cytomegalovirus exposure and HLA in healthy donors. In the PCR, 60 Vbeta and 13 Jbeta primers were used. The data were produced by immunoSEQ multiplex PCR, yet TCRdb's version contains in-frame clones alone and is incomplete. The sample lists about 130,000 clones, over 60% occurring once. The sequencing input was PBMCs. These receptors all come from a female donor in good health and CMV-seronegative.

The chain joins TRBV11-2 to TRBJ2-3; D gene uncertain. CDR1 is SGHAT and CDR2 is FQNNGV in the germline V gene. This CDR3 has 13 amino acids. Trimming left V 7 bases short and J 7 bases short, with 15 bases between. The CDR3 is CASTFERRNTQYF. CDR3 nucleotides: TGTGCCAGCACCTTCGAGAGGCGGAATACGCAGTATTTT.

The DNA of the CDR3 is TGTGCCAGCAGCTCCGGGACAGGGGGCTACACCTTC. Its protein product is CASSSGTGGYTF. The chain has TRBV7-8 and TRBJ1-2; 9 nucleotides align to TRBD1. CDR1 SGHVS and CDR2 FQNEAQ come from the germline V gene. J was trimmed by 8 bases and V by 4 bases; bases with no gene match: 2. The CDR3 length is 12 residues.

The J gene is TRBJ1-2, the V gene TRBV5-1, with 9 bases aligning to TRBD1. CDR1 SGHRS and CDR2 YFSETQ come from the germline V gene. The CDR3 contains 14 residues. V trimming: 6 bases; J trimming: 6 bases; junction bases outside the gene matches: 9. The CDR3 protein is CASTMTGGKDGYTF. The DNA of the CDR3 is TGCGCCAGCACCATGACAGGGGGTAAGGATGGCTACACCTTC.

This rearrangement joins TRBV5-1 to TRBJ1-2, with TRBD1 matching 9 bases. V trimming: 0 bases; J trimming: 2 bases; junction bases outside the gene matches: 14. Per the germline V gene, CDR1 is SGHRS and CDR2 is YFSETQ. The length of the CDR3 is 19 residues. In DNA form, the CDR3 reads TGCGCCAGCAGCTTGGCCCCTACAGGGGGCGAGGACTACAACTATGGCTACACCTTC. Translating gives CASSLAPTGGEDYNYGYTF.